This T cell receptor beta chain was captured in a study of blood T cell repertoires in COVID-19. Whole-study context: In each case, the material was cDNA or gDNA derived from T cells, B-cell-depleted T cells, or PBMCs.

Between the trimmed V and J ends, which lost 7 bases and 0 bases, there was a span of 12 bases. Germline V gives CDR1 SNHLY, CDR2 FYNNEI. The CDR3 spans 15 residues. The table came from immunoSEQ multiplex PCR; TCRdb's copy has only in-frame clones and leaves some out. The sample lists some 130,000 clones; 80% to 90% were seen once. The Seattle patients joined while their infection was active and were tracked longitudinally afterward. The sample comprised peripheral blood. The chain is built from TRBV2 and TRBJ1-4; D gene ambiguous. The sequence derives from a man aged 60 to 75 with COVID-19, enrolled during active disease. CDR3 DNA: TGTGCCAGCAATAGGAATGGGCCAACTAATGAAAAACTGTTTTTT. Translated: CASNRNGPTNEKLFF. The full variable domain, completed using reference TRBV2 and TRBJ1-4, is EPEVTQTPSHQVTQMGQEVILRCVPISNHLYFYWYRQILGQKVEFLVSFYNNEISEKSEIFDDQFSVERPDGSNFTLKIRSTKLEDSAMYFCASNRNGPTNEKLFFGSGTQLSVL.